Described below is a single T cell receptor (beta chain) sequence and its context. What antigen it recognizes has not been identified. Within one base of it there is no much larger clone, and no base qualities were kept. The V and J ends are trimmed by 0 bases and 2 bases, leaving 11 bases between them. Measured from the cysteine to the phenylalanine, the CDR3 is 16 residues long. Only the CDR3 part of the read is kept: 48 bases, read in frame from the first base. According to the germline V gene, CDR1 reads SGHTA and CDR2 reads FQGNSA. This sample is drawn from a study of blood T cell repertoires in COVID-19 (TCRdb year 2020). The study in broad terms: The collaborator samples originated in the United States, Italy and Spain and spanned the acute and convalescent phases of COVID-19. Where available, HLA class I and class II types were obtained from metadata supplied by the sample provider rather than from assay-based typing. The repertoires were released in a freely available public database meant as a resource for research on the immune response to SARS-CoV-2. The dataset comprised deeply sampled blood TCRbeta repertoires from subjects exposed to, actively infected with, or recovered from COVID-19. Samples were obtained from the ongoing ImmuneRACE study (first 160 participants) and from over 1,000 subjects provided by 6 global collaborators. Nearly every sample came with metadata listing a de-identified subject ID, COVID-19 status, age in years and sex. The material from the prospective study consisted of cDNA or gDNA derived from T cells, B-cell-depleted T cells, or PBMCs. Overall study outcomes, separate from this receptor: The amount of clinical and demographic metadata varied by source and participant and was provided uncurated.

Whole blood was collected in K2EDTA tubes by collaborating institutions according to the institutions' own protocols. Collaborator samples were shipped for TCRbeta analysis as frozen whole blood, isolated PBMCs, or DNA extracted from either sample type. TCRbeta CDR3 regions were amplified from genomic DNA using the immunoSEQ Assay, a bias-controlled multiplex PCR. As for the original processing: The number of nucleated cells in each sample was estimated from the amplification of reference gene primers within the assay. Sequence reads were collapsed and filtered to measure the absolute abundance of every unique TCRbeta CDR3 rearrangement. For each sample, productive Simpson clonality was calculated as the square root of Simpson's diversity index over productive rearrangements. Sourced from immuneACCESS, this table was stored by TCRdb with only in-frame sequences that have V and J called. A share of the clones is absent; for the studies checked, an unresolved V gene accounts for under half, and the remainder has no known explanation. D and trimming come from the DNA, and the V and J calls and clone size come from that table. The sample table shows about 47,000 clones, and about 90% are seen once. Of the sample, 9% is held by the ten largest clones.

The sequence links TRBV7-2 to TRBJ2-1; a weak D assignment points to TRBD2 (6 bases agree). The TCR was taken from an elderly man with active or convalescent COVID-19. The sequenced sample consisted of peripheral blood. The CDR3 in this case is CASSLATSSTYNEQFF. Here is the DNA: TGTGCCAGCAGCTTAGCGACTAGTTCAACCTACAATGAGCAGTTCTTC. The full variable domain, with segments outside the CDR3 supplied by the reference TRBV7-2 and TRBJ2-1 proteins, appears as GAGVSQSPSNKVTEKGKDVELRCDPISGHTALYWYRQSLGQGLEFLIYFQGNSAPDKSGLPSDRFSAERTGGSVSTLTIQRTQQEDSAVYLCASSLATSSTYNEQFFGPGTRLTVL.